Listed below are T cell receptor beta chains from one sample, sequenced in a study of post-analysis software for immune sequencing data. In TCRdb, the PCR reads were re-called with MiXCR into one record per CDR3 protein. The sample has about 460,000 distinct CDR3 sequences; roughly 45% are singletons. Material: blood. Receptors were obtained from a girl aged 10-17 years with multiple sclerosis. Both conserved end residues are part of each CDR3. D genes are given only for firm matches. Only part of the rows carry a size: once, few, many, or a class if the clone is expanded.

V	length	D	J	size	DNA	CDR3
TRBV7-6	15	.	TRBJ2-5	.	TGTGCCAGCAGCATTTCCGGAGGCCCTGCGCGGACCCAGTACTTC	CASSISGGPARTQYF
TRBV7-9	14	.	TRBJ2-3	.	TGTGCCAGCAGCTCCCAAAGACCCACAGATACGCAGTATTTT	CASSSQRPTDTQYF
TRBV5-6	15	.	TRBJ2-5	.	TGTGCCAGCAGCAGACTACCTCGGGGATTGGAGACCCAGTACTTC	CASSRLPRGLETQYF
TRBV5-1	13	TRBD2	TRBJ2-7	.	TGCGCCAGCAGCTTGGGACTAGCGGACGAGCAGTACTTC	CASSLGLADEQYF
TRBV25-1	15	TRBD1	TRBJ2-1	.	TGTGCCAGCAGTCCGGGACAGGGAGGTTGGGATGAGCAGTTCTTC	CASSPGQGGWDEQFF
TRBV4-1	15	TRBD1	TRBJ2-7	.	TGCGCCAGCAGCCAAGCGTGGGGACAGGGCTACGAGCAGTACTTC	CASSQAWGQGYEQYF
TRBV6-2/TRBV6-3	13	.	TRBJ1-1	few	TGTGCCAGCAGTAGGGGACGGAACACTGAAGCTTTCTTT	CASSRGRNTEAFF
TRBV10-3	15	TRBD2	TRBJ2-5	once	TGTGCCATCAGCACCTTAGCGGGAGCATACAATGAGCAGTACTTC	CAISTLAGAYNEQYF
TRBV20-1	14	TRBD2	TRBJ2-5	.	TGCAGTGCCCAGGGACTAGCGGGAGGGGAGACCCAGTACTTC	CSAQGLAGGETQYF
TRBV6-5	14	TRBD1	TRBJ1-5	.	TGTGCCAGCAGGGACAGGGGTTACGATCAGCCCCAGCATTTT	CASRDRGYDQPQHF
TRBV2	12	.	TRBJ2-7	few	TGTGCCAGCAGTGTGGTAACAGGGGAGCAGTACTTC	CASSVVTGEQYF
TRBV2	14	.	TRBJ1-4	.	TGTGCCAGCAGTGGGGACGTTGGGGATGAAAAACTGTTTTTT	CASSGDVGDEKLFF
TRBV20-1	14	TRBD1	TRBJ2-7	.	TGCAGGGACCCTACACAGGGGGCGGTGTGCGAGCAGTACTTC	CRDPTQGAVCEQYF
TRBV29-1	14	.	TRBJ1-1	.	TGCAGCGTTGAAAGGGGCGGGGGGGGCACTGAAGCTTTCTTT	CSVERGGGGTEAFF
TRBV6-5	14	.	TRBJ2-4	.	TGTGCCAGCAGTTACTCGGTTAGCGCTGACATTCAGTACTTC	CASSYSVSADIQYF
TRBV20-1	15	TRBD1	TRBJ1-2	few	TGCAGTGCTAGGAACCGGGACAGGGGGCCGTCAGGCTACACCTTC	CSARNRDRGPSGYTF
TRBV7-3	14	TRBD2	TRBJ2-1	once	TGTGCCAGCGAGGTAGCGGGAGGGCGGGGTGAGCAGTTCTTC	CASEVAGGRGEQFF
TRBV12-3/TRBV12-4	16	TRBD2	TRBJ2-7	few	TGTGCCAGCAGTCCGTGGACTAGCGGGAGCTCCTACGAGCAGTACTTC	CASSPWTSGSSYEQYF
TRBV12-3/TRBV12-4	13	.	TRBJ2-1	.	TGTGCCAGCAGTTTAGAGACTTTTAATGAGCAGTTCTTC	CASSLETFNEQFF
TRBV20-1	13	TRBD2	TRBJ2-1	.	TGCAGTGCTAGTGGGCTAGCGGTTAATGAGCAGTTCTTC	CSASGLAVNEQFF
TRBV11-3	16	TRBD2	TRBJ2-1	few	TGTGCCAGCAGCTTAACCTTCTGGACTAGACAACATGAGCAGTTCTTC	CASSLTFWTRQHEQFF
TRBV14	15	.	TRBJ2-3	.	TGTGCCAGCAGCCAGCGGGTACCTAGCACAGATACGCAGTATTTT	CASSQRVPSTDTQYF
TRBV5-1	17	TRBD2	TRBJ2-5	.	TGCGCCAGCAGCTTGGGAGGACTAGCGGGAGAGCAAGAGACCCAGTACTTC	CASSLGGLAGEQETQYF
TRBV27	14	.	TRBJ2-5	.	TGTGCCAGCACCCGTTGGGCAGGGCAAGAGACCCAGTACTTC	CASTRWAGQETQYF
TRBV9	13	TRBD2	TRBJ2-1	.	TGTGCCAGCAGCGTAGGGACTAGCAATGAGCAGTTCTTC	CASSVGTSNEQFF
TRBV6-2/TRBV6-3	15	.	TRBJ2-7	few	TGTGCCAGCAGTCATGGATCGACGAGGTCCTACGAGCAGTACTTC	CASSHGSTRSYEQYF
TRBV6-2/TRBV6-3	13	.	TRBJ1-1	few	TGTGCCAGCAGTCCAGGGTTGAACACTGAAGCTTTCTTT	CASSPGLNTEAFF
TRBV29-1	12	.	TRBJ1-1	.	TGCAGCGCATACGGGCCCCACACTGAAGCTTTCTTT	CSAYGPHTEAFF
TRBV6-5	15	.	TRBJ2-1	.	TGTGCCAGCAGTTGGTCGACGGGAGAAGACAGTGAGCAGTTCTTC	CASSWSTGEDSEQFF
TRBV29-1	10	.	TRBJ2-1	.	TGCAGCGCTCTAAACAATGAGCAGTTCTTC	CSALNNEQFF
TRBV7-2	16	.	TRBJ1-5	few	TGTGCCAGCAGCTTAGCGTGGGGGTATAGCAATCAGCCCCAGCATTTT	CASSLAWGYSNQPQHF
TRBV2	15	.	TRBJ2-4	once	TGTGCCAGCAATGGGCGGGATCCCGCCAAAAACATTCAGTACTTC	CASNGRDPAKNIQYF
TRBV5-1	15	.	TRBJ2-1	.	TGCGCCAGCAGCTTTCGCAGTCCGGGGTCCAATGAACAGTTCTTC	CASSFRSPGSNEQFF
TRBV25-1	11	.	TRBJ2-7	.	TGTGCCAGCGGCCATCAAAACGAGCAGTACTTC	CASGHQNEQYF